This T cell receptor (beta chain) was captured by sequencing in a study of tissue T cells after allogeneic stem cell transplantation. CDR3 size: 16 residues. From germline, CDR1 is SGHVS and CDR2 FQNEAQ. Trimming pared 1 base from V and 4 bases from J, leaving 17 bases between. This clone was found a few times. Its antigen is not identified. GI sites, liver, skin and spleen were taken after median 9.75 post-mortem hours. The data were produced by immunoSEQ multiplex PCR, yet TCRdb's version contains in-frame clones alone and is incomplete. This repertoire shows around 4,000 clones, about 60% found once; its top ten account for roughly a sixth. Broader study findings: Motif-based clustering found tissue-specific repertoire signatures shared across patients, though few clones were shared.

V usage is TRBV7-8 and J usage is TRBJ2-7, with D possibly TRBD1 on 6 matching bases. The receptor comes from a female donor aged 60 or older with lung cancer. Sample: tissue from the esophagus, taken at autopsy. CDR3: CASSLGAGTLRYEQYF. CDR3 in DNA: TGTGCCAGCAGCTTAGGGGCCGGGACACTTAGGTACGAGCAGTACTTC.